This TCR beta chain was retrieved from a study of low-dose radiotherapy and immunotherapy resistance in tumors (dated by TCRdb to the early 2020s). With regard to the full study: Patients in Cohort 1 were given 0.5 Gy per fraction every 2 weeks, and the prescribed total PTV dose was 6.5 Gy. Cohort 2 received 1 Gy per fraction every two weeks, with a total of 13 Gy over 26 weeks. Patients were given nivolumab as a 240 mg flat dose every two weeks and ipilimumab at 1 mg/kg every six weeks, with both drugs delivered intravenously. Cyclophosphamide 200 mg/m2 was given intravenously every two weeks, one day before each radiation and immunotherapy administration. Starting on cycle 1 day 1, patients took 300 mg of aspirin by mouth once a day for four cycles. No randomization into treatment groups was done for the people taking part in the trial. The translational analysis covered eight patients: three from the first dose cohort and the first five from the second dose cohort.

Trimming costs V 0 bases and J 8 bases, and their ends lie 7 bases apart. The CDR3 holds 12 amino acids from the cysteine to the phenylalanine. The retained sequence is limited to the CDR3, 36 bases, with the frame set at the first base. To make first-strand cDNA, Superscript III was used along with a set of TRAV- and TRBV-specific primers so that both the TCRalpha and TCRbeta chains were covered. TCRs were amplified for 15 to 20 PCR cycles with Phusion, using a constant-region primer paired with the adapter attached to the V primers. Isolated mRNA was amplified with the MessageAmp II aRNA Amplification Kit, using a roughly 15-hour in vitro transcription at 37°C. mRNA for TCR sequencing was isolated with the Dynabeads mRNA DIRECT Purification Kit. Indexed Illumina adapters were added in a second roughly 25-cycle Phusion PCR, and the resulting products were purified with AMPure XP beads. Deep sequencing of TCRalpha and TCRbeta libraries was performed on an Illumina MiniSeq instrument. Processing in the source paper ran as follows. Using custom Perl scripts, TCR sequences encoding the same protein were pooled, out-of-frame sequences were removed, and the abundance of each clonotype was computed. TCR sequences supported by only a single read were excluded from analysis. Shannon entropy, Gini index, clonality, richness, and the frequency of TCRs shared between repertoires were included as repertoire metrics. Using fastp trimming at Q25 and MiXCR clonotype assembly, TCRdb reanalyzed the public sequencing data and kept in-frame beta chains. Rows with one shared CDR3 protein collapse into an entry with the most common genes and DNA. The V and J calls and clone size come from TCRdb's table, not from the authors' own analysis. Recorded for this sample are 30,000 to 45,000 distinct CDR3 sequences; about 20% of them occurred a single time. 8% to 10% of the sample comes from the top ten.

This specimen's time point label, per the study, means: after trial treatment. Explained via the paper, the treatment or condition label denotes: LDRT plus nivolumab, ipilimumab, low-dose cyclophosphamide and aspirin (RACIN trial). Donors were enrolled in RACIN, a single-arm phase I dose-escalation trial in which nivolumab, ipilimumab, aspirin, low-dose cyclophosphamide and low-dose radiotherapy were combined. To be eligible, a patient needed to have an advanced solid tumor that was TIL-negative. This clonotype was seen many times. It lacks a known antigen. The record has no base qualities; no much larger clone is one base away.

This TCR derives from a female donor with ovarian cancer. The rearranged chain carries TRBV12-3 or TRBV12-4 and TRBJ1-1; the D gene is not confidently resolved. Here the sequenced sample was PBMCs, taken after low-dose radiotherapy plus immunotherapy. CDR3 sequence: CASSLALGEAFF. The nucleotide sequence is TGTGCCAGCAGTTTAGCGCTAGGGGAAGCTTTCTTT.